This is a list of T cell receptor beta chains from one sample in a study of human T cells and chemical hapten exposure. TCRdb reprocessed the RACE reads via MiXCR and lists one record per CDR3 protein. The sample includes about 250,000 distinct CDR3 sequences, about 7.7% of them seen just once. Sample: whole blood, taken in connection with sensitization to the hapten diphenylcyclopropenone (DPC). These receptors were obtained from a young man with alopecia areata. Some clones in this sample may be carry-over from other donors' samples. Both conserved end residues are part of each CDR3. The order of the fields is V gene, D gene, clone size, J gene, CDR3 protein, CDR3 DNA. D genes are given only for firm matches. The size field is filled for only some rows; it gives once, few, many or a size class.

TRBV7-8	.	.	TRBJ1-5	CASTLGPNQPQHF	TGTGCCAGCACCCTTGGGCCCAATCAGCCCCAGCATTTT
TRBV6-2/TRBV6-3	.	few	TRBJ2-4	CATGRRAQSLAKNIQYF	TGTGCGACCGGCAGGCGTGCCCAATCACTAGCCAAAAACATTCAGTACTTC
TRBV7-2	.	few	TRBJ2-3	CASSQPQRVTQYF	TGTGCCAGCAGCCAACCCCAGCGTGTTACGCAGTATTTT
TRBV11-3	.	many	TRBJ2-6	CASSLWAPGANVLTF	TGTGCCAGCAGCTTATGGGCGCCTGGGGCCAACGTCCTGACTTTC
TRBV4-3	.	few	TRBJ2-2	CASSQDLSRFAQNTGELFF	TGCGCCAGCAGCCAAGATCTGAGCAGGTTCGCCCAGAACACCGGGGAGCTGTTTTTT
TRBV5-5	.	.	TRBJ2-5	CASSYRDPAWTQYF	TGTGCCAGCAGCTACCGGGACCCCGCTTGGACCCAGTACTTC
TRBV2	TRBD1	.	TRBJ1-1	CASSDDRGTPEAFF	TGTGCCAGCAGTGACGACAGGGGAACCCCTGAAGCTTTCTTT
TRBV12-3/TRBV12-4	TRBD1	.	TRBJ2-7	CASSLGDRVAEQYF	TGTGCCAGCAGTTTGGGGGACAGGGTAGCCGAGCAGTACTTC
TRBV7-9	.	.	TRBJ1-1	CASSPISQGEAFF	TGTGCCAGCAGCCCAATATCACAGGGCGAAGCTTTCTTT
TRBV5-1	TRBD2	.	TRBJ2-3	CASRGTSLDTQYF	TGCGCCAGCCGTGGGACTAGCTTGGATACGCAGTATTTT
TRBV25-1	TRBD1	few	TRBJ2-7	CASSETTGVEQYF	TGTGCCAGCAGTGAAACGACAGGGGTCGAGCAGTACTTC
TRBV7-9	.	.	TRBJ2-3	CASSALRGIVADTQYF	TGTGCCAGCAGCGCCCTGAGGGGGATCGTGGCAGATACGCAGTATTTT
TRBV7-2	.	many	TRBJ1-6	CASSLAPRGRGASPLHF	TGTGCCAGCAGCTTAGCTCCCCGGGGCAGGGGTGCTTCACCCCTCCACTTT
TRBV20-1	.	few	TRBJ2-2	CSARVGTMDTGELFF	TGCAGTGCTAGAGTGGGGACAATGGACACCGGGGAGCTGTTTTTT
TRBV27	.	many	TRBJ1-2	CASSLRGNYGYTF	TGTGCCAGCAGTTTAAGGGGGAACTATGGCTACACCTTC
TRBV9	TRBD2	few	TRBJ2-1	CASSGTSGELDNEQFF	TGTGCCAGCAGCGGGACTAGCGGGGAGTTAGACAATGAGCAGTTCTTC
TRBV11-2	.	.	TRBJ2-7	CASSLSLGGPNEQYF	TGTGCCAGCAGCTTATCACTAGGGGGGCCCAACGAGCAGTACTTC
TRBV28	.	few	TRBJ2-7	CASSLFWAEQYF	TGTGCCAGCAGTTTATTCTGGGCCGAGCAGTACTTC
TRBV3-1	TRBD2	few	TRBJ2-3	CASSPKGGPSTDTQYF	TGTGCCAGCAGCCCAAAGGGAGGGCCTAGCACAGATACGCAGTATTTT
TRBV6-5	.	many	TRBJ2-6	CASRQLNRANVLTF	TGTGCCAGCAGACAACTGAATCGGGCCAACGTCCTGACTTTC
TRBV24-1	.	few	TRBJ2-3	CATSEPGREGTDTQYF	TGTGCCACCAGTGAGCCGGGACGAGAAGGTACAGATACGCAGTATTTT
TRBV28	.	many	TRBJ1-1	CASHISQGLEAFF	TGTGCCAGCCACATTTCACAGGGATTGGAAGCTTTCTTT
TRBV5-1	.	.	TRBJ1-2	CASSSRTENYGYTF	TGCGCCAGCAGCTCCCGGACGGAAAACTATGGCTACACCTTC
TRBV7-2	.	many	TRBJ2-7	CASSSTGTAYYEQYF	TGTGCCAGCAGCTCCACCGGGACTGCATACTACGAGCAGTACTTC
TRBV9	TRBD2	few	TRBJ2-2	CASSVVAGGLTGELFF	TGTGCCAGCAGCGTAGTTGCGGGGGGCTTGACCGGGGAGCTGTTTTTT
TRBV7-8	.	.	TRBJ2-2	CASSLSVVRTTWTNTGELFF	TGTGCCAGCAGCTTATCTGTTGTCAGGACTACCTGGACGAACACCGGGGAGCTGTTTTTT
TRBV7-8	.	few	TRBJ2-3	CASSSLKGSPTDTQYF	TGTGCCAGCAGCTCACTGAAAGGGTCCCCCACAGATACGCAGTATTTT
TRBV11-1	TRBD1	.	TRBJ1-1	CASKTGGIGRQGSFF	TGTGCCAGCAAAACCGGGGGAATTGGGAGACAGGGTTCTTTCTTT
TRBV4-3	.	many	TRBJ1-2	CASSQEARANYGYTF	TGCGCCAGCAGCCAAGAGGCCAGAGCTAACTATGGCTACACCTTC
TRBV7-3	.	many	TRBJ2-5	CASSLYPQETQYF	TGTGCCAGCAGCTTATATCCGCAAGAGACCCAGTACTTC
TRBV10-3	.	many	TRBJ2-7	CAISSESSYEQYF	TGTGCCATCAGTTCGGAGAGCTCCTACGAGCAGTACTTC
TRBV3-2	.	.	TRBJ1-5	CASSQEGRGPRSGQPQHF	TGTGCCAGCAGCCAAGAGGGCAGGGGGCCCCGTTCCGGTCAGCCCCAGCATTTT
TRBV11-2	.	few	TRBJ1-1	CASSPGTGRSVAEAFF	TGTGCCAGCAGCCCCGGTACCGGGCGTAGTGTAGCTGAAGCTTTCTTT
TRBV11-2	.	.	TRBJ1-3	CASSFAPGVGNTIYF	TGTGCCAGCAGCTTCGCCCCCGGCGTGGGAAACACCATATATTTT
TRBV4-3	.	many	TRBJ1-2	CASSQDRSNYGYTF	TGCGCCAGCAGCCAAGATCGTAGTAACTATGGCTACACCTTC
TRBV9	.	many	TRBJ2-3	CASSEGGLRTDTQYF	TGTGCCAGCAGCGAGGGGGGACTTCGCACAGATACGCAGTATTTT
TRBV2	.	.	TRBJ1-1	CASSTRDVGAEAFF	TGTGCCAGCAGTACTAGGGACGTGGGCGCTGAAGCTTTCTTT
TRBV20-1	.	.	TRBJ1-2	CSARDLGGGIVYGYTF	TGCAGTGCTAGAGATCTGGGAGGGGGAATAGTCTATGGCTACACCTTC
TRBV6-2/TRBV6-3	TRBD1	few	TRBJ1-4	CASSTDRATNEKLFF	TGTGCCAGCAGTACCGACAGGGCAACTAATGAAAAACTGTTTTTT
TRBV5-1	.	many	TRBJ2-3	CASSLRGGTTDTQYF	TGCGCCAGCAGCTTGAGGGGGGGTACTACAGATACGCAGTATTTT
TRBV3-1	TRBD2	few	TRBJ2-3	CASSQDTSGGPTSDTQYF	TGTGCCAGCAGCCAAGATACTAGCGGGGGGCCGACTTCAGATACGCAGTATTTT
TRBV29-1	TRBD1	few	TRBJ1-1	CSADRGGVNTEAFF	TGCAGCGCGGACAGGGGCGGGGTGAACACTGAAGCTTTCTTT
TRBV12-3/TRBV12-4	.	.	TRBJ1-5	CASSTEQGIQPQHF	TGTGCCAGCAGTACTGAACAGGGAATTCAGCCCCAGCATTTT